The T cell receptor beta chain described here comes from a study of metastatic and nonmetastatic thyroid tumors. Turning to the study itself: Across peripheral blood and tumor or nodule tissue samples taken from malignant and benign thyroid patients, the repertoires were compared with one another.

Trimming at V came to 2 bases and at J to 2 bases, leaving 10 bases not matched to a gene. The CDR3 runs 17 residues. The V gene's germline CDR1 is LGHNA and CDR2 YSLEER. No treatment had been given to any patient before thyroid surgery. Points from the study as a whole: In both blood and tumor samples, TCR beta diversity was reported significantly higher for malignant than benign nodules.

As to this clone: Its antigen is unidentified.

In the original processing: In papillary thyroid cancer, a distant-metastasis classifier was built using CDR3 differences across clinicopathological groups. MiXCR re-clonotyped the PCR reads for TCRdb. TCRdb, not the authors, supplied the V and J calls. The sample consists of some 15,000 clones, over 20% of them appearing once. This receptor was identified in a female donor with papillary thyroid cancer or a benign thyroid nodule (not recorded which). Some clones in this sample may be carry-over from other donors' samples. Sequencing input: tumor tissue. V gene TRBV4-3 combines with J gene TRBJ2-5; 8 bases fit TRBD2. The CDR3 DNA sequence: TGCGCCAGCAGCCAAACTATTTTAGCGGGATCTCAAGAGACCCAGTACTTC. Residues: CASSQTILAGSQETQYF.